The present entry profiles one TCR beta chain with its context. V was shortened by 3 bases and J by 6 bases, with 6 bases between the two germline ends. CDR1 is SNHLY, CDR2 FYNNEI, per germline. The CDR3 totals 12 residues. The sample comes from a study of blood T cells in healthy people across ages. Whole-study context: Every two T cells gave about one barcoded beta molecule via template switching.

Primers used in a second PCR of about 6 to 11 cycles were a sample-barcoded 5' primer and a J-beta primer mix. TCRdb re-derived calls from the 5' RACE reads in MiXCR, one entry per CDR3 protein. Found here are 1,300,000 or so distinct CDR3 sequences, approximately 59% of them singletons; the top ten hold roughly 6.3%. The genes are TRBV2 and TRBJ2-1; D unclear. The TCR originated in a man between 18 and 35 years old in good health. Sequencing was done on a sample of blood. The CDR3 DNA sequence: TGTGCCAGCAGTGATATCCCCAATGAGCAGTTCTTC. It yields the protein CASSDIPNEQFF.